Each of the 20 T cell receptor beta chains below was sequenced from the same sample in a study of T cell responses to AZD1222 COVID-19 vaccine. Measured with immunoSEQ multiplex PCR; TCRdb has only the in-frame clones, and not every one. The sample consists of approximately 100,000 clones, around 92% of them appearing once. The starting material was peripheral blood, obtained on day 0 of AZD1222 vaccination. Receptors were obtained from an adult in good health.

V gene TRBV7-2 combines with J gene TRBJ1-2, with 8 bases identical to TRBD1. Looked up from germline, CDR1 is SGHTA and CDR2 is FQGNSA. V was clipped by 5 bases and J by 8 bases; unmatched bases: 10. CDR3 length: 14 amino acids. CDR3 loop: CASSPTGALAGYTF. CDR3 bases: TGTGCCAGCAGCCCGACAGGGGCTTTGGCGGGCTACACCTTC.

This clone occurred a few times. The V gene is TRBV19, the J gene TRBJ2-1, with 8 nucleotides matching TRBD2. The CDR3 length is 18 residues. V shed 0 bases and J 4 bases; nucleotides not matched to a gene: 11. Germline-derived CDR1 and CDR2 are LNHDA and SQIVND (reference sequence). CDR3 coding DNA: TGTGCCAGTAGTATAGATCTTGGAAGCGGCGGGAGGTACAATGAGCAGTTCTTC. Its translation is CASSIDLGSGGRYNEQFF.

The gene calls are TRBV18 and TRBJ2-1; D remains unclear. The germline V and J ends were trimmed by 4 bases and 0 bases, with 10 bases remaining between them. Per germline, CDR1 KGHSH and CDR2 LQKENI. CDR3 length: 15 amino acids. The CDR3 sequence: CASSLTGSSYNEQFF. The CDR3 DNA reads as TGTGCCAGCTCACTGACCGGAAGCTCCTACAATGAGCAGTTCTTC.

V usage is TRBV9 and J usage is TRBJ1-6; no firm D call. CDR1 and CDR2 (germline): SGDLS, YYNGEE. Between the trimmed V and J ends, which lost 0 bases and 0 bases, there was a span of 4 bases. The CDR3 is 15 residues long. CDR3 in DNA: TGTGCCAGCAGCGTAGGTCTCTCCTATAATTCACCCCTCCACTTT. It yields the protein CASSVGLSYNSPLHF. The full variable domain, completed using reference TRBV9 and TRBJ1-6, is DSGVTQTPKHLITATGQRVTLRCSPRSGDLSVYWYQQSLDQGLQFLIQYYNGEERAKGNILERFSAQQFPDLHSELNLSSLELGDSALYFCASSVGLSYNSPLHFGNGTRLTVT.

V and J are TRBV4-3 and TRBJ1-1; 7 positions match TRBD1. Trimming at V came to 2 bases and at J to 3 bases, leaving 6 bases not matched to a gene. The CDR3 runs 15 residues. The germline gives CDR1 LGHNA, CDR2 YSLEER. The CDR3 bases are TGCGCCAGCAGCCAAACACAGGGACAGCACACTGAAGCTTTCTTT. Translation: CASSQTQGQHTEAFF.

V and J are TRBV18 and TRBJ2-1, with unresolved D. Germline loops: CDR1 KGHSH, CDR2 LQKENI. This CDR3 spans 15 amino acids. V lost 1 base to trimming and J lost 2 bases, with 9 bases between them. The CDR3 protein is CASSPLPLTYNEQFF. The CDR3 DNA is TGTGCCAGCTCACCACTTCCCTTAACCTACAATGAGCAGTTCTTC. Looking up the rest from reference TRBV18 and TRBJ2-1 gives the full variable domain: NAGVMQNPRHLVRRRGQEARLRCSPMKGHSHVYWYRQLPEEGLKFMVYLQKENIIDESGMPKERFSAEFPKEGPSILRIQQVVRGDSAAYFCASSPLPLTYNEQFFGPGTRLTVL.

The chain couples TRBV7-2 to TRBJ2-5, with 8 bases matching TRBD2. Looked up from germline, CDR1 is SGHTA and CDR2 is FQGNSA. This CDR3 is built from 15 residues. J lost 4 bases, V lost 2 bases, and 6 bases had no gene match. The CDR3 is CASSLLPLAGETQYF. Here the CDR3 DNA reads TGTGCCAGCAGCTTACTTCCGCTAGCGGGAGAGACCCAGTACTTC.

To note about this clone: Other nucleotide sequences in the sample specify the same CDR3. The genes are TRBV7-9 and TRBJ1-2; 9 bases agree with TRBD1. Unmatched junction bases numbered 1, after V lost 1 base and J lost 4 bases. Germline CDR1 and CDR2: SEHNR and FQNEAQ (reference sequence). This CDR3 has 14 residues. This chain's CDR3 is CASSLGQGGYGYTF. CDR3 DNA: TGTGCCAGCAGCTTAGGACAGGGGGGCTATGGCTACACCTTC.

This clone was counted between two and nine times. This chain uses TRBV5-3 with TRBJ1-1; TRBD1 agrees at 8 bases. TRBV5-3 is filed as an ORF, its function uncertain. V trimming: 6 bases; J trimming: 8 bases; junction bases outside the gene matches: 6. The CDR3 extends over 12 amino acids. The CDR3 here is CARNRGKDEAFF. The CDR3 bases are TGTGCCAGAAACAGGGGGAAGGACGAAGCTTTCTTT.

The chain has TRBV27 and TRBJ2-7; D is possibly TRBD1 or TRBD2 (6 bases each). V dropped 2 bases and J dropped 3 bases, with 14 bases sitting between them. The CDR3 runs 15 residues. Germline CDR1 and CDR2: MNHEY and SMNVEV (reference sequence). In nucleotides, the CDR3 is TGTGCCAGCAGTTTAAGGGGGGCAGGCAACTACGAGCAGTACTTC. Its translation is CASSLRGAGNYEQYF.

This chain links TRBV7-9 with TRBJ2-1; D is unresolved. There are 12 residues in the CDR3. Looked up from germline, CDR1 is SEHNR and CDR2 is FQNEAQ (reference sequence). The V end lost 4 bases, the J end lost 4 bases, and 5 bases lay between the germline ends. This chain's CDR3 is CASSYTYNEQFF. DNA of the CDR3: TGTGCCAGCAGCTATACTTACAATGAGCAGTTCTTC.

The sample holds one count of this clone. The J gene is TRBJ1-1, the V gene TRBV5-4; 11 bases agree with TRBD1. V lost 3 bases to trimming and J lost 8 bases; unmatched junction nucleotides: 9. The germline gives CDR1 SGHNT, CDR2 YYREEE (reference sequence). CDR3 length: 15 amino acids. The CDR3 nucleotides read TGTGCCAGCAGCTCAACCGGGACAGGGGGATCGGAAGCTTTCTTT. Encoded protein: CASSSTGTGGSEAFF.

CDR3 nucleotide sequence: TGCGCCAGCAGCTTTGAGGGTAACTATGGCTACACCTTC. This encodes CASSFEGNYGYTF. The rearrangement links TRBV5-1 to TRBJ1-2; D not resolved. V dropped 2 bases and J dropped 1 base, with 6 bases sitting between them. Germline CDR1 is SGHRS and CDR2 is YFSETQ. The CDR3 runs to 13 residues.

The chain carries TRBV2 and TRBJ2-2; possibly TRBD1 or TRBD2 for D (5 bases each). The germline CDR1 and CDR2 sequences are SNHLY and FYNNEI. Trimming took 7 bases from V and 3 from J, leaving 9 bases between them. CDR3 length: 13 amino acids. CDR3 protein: CASKGTDTGELFF. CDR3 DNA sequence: TGTGCCAGCAAAGGGACCGACACCGGGGAGCTGTTTTTT.

CDR3 in amino acids: CAISEGGNRVNTEAFF. For the CDR3, the DNA is TGTGCCATCAGTGAGGGGGGAAACAGGGTGAACACTGAAGCTTTCTTT. This rearrangement joins TRBV10-3 to TRBJ1-1; perhaps TRBD1 as D (6 bases). Trimming pared 2 bases from V and 0 bases from J, leaving 13 bases between. Germline V CDR1 and CDR2: ENHRY, SYGVKD. The CDR3 has 16 residues.

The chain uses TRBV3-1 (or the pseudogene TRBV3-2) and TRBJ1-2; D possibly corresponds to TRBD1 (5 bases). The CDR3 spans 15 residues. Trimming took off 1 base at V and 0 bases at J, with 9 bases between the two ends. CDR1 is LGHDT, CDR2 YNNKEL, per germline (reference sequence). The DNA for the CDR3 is TGTGCCAGCAGCCAAGTTGACAGTTCTAACTATGGCTACACCTTC. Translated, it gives CASSQVDSSNYGYTF.

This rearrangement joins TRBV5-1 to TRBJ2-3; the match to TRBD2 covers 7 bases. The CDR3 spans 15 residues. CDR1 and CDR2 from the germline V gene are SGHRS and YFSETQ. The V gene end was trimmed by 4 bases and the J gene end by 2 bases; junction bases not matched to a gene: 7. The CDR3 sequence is CASSLSGRSTDTQYF. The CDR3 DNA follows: TGCGCCAGCAGCCTATCCGGGAGGTCCACAGATACGCAGTATTTT.

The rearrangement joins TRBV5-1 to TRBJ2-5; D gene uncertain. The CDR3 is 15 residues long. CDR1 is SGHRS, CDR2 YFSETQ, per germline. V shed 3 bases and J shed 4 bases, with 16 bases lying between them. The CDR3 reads CASSWEGRYGETQYF. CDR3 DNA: TGCGCCAGCAGCTGGGAAGGGCGTTACGGAGAGACCCAGTACTTC.

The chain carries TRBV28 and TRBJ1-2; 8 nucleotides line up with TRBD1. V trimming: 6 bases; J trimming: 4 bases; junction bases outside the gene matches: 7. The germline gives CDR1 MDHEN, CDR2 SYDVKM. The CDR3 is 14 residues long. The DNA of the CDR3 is TGTGCCAGCAGACCAACAGGGGGAGTCTATGGCTACACCTTC. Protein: CASRPTGGVYGYTF.

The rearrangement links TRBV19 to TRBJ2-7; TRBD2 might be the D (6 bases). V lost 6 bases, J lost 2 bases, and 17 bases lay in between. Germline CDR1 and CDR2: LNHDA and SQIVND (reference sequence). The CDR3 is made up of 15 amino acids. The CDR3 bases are TGTGCCAGTAGGGAGGAGGCTGGGACTCCCTACGAGCAGTACTTC. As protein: CASREEAGTPYEQYF.